Given below is one T cell receptor (beta chain) in context. It has no known antigen specificity. No much larger clone is present one base from it, and per-base qualities are unavailable. Libraries were constructed by 5' RACE. The reads were generated on an Illumina HiSeq 2500. A second PCR of about 6 to 11 cycles was performed with a sample-barcoded 5' primer and a J-beta primer mix. A unique molecular identifier was introduced onto each TCR beta cDNA molecule by a template-switch 5' adaptor carrying 12 random nucleotides. Each sample yielded at least 2.5 million CDR3-containing paired-end reads. All of the RNA was converted into first-strand cDNA using the Mint cDNA synthesis kit, with a TRBC-specific oligonucleotide serving as the primer. Following uracil-DNA glycosylase treatment, all cDNA underwent a first 18-cycle PCR with the universal primers M1SS and BC2_uni_R. On the authors' methods: Each sample was normalized by randomly selecting 1 million high-quality reads, each carrying a distinct molecular identifier. Instead of being binned into consensus sequences, reads that shared molecular identifiers were thrown out. MiTCR, run with a Q25 quality threshold and the strictest error-elimination algorithm, handled CDR3 identification, clonotype clustering and error correction. A nonparametric unseen species model using Euler transformation provided a lower-bound estimate of total TCR beta diversity. TCRdb reprocessed the public reads (quality trimming at Q25 with fastp, clone calling with MiXCR) and kept in-frame beta chains. Rows with a matching CDR3 protein are joined into one entry that keeps the most common DNA and genes. The V and J calls were determined by TCRdb, not by the authors. The sample table holds about 1.5 million distinct CDR3 sequences, of which 40% to 45% were seen once. More than 4% of the sample rests with the top ten.

The record originates from a study of blood T cells in healthy people across ages (dated by TCRdb to the mid-2010s). Broadly, across the study: In model experiments, roughly one uniquely barcoded TCR beta cDNA molecule per two T cells was captured by template switching. To track age-related changes in TCR beta repertoire diversity, the study relied on deep sequencing normalized with unique cDNA molecular identifiers. Donors were grouped into four age groups: young (average 16 years), middle-aged (39), aged (around 56) and long-lived (approximately 82). To avoid experimental bias, donors of different ages were distributed randomly across sequencing lanes. The study analyzed two additional independent replicas of 1 million unique cDNA reads from the same blood draw for two donors, one aged 18 to 30 and one aged 80 or older. What the study reported, not specific to this receptor: Total diversity estimates from one million sequenced T cells were considered lower bounds and underestimates. Since profiling was done on bulk unsorted PBMCs, naive and antigen-experienced compartments could not be conclusively compared. Donor CMV infection status was unknown, potentially confounding age-related changes in expanded clonotypes. Observed TCR beta diversity correlated strongly with the percentage of naive T cells measured by flow cytometry. Observed TCR beta diversity per million T cells fell roughly linearly with age, and a significant reduction was already apparent by age around 40. Compared with the aged group, the long-lived group had more naive CD4+ T cells, fewer expanded clones and increased TCR diversity, a pattern suggesting age selection.

The approximately 39 donors, aged about 6 to 100 years, were systemically healthy Caucasian individuals from Russia. Each donor gave approximately 9.3 milliliters of peripheral blood, collected into EDTA-treated Vacutainer tubes. Ficoll-Paque density-gradient centrifugation was used to isolate PBMCs, with at least 6.5 million per sample. Total RNA, at least 6 micrograms per sample, was extracted from PBMCs with Trizol reagent. For every donor, an aliquot of PBMCs went through flow cytometry to measure the percentages of naive CD45RAhigh/CD27high T cells. From its cysteine to its phenylalanine, the CDR3 spans 16 amino acids. Only CDR3 DNA remains: 48 bases, in frame from the first base. V and J lose 2 bases and 3 bases, and a span of 16 bases separates them. CDR1 and CDR2 are read off the germline V gene as LGHNT and FRNRAP.

The sample taken for sequencing was blood. This TCR was recovered from a woman aged 18-29 years in good health. Recombination linked TRBV12-5 to TRBJ1-1; the D gene is perhaps TRBD1, from 6 matching bases. The DNA sequence is TGTGCTAGTGGTTTGCCCCGGGACAATTGGGACACTGAAGCTTTCTTT. Its coded protein is CASGLPRDNWDTEAFF.